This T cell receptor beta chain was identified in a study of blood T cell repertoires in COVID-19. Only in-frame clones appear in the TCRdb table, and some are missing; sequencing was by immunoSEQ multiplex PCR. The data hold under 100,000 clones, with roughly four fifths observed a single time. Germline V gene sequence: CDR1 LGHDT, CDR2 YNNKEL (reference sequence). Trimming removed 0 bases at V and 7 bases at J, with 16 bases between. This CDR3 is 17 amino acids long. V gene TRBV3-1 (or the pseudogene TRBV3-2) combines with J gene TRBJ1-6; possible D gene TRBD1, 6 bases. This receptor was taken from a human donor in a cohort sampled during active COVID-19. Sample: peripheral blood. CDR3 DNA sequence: TGTGCCAGCAGCCAAGATAGGGGACAAGGATGGAATTCACCCCTCCACTTT. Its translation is CASSQDRGQGWNSPLHF.